This entry describes one T cell receptor beta chain. Its antigen is not known. These data originate in a study of T cell repertoires in cytomegalovirus infection. Study results and limitations: Ex vivo responses were dominated by HLA-C-restricted CMV-specific TCR beta clonotypes.

V dropped 7 bases and J dropped 3 bases, with 18 bases sitting between them. Germline V gives CDR1 SGHTA, CDR2 FQGTGA. This CDR3 has 15 residues. TCRdb reanalysed the reads using MiXCR and keeps one entry per CDR3 protein. The table lists approximately 990,000 distinct CDR3 sequences, around 32% of them singletons. The receptor comes from a human donor in good health (CMV status not recorded). Some clones in this sample may be carry-over from other donors' samples. Sequences were derived from cultured CD8+ T cells from PBMCs, sampled from culture after CMV antigen stimulation. The chain uses TRBV7-3 and TRBJ1-2; the D gene is possibly TRBD1 (5 bases). DNA of the CDR3: TGTGCCAGCAACCACCGAACATGGGGCGACTATGGCTACACCTTC. Its protein is CASNHRTWGDYGYTF. The whole variable domain, remainder taken from reference TRBV7-3 and TRBJ1-2, is GAGVSQTPSNKVTEKGKYVELRCDPISGHTALYWYRQSLGQGPEFLIYFQGTGAADDSGLPNDRFFAVRPEGSVSTLKIQRTERGDSAVYLCASNHRTWGDYGYTFGSGTRLTVV.